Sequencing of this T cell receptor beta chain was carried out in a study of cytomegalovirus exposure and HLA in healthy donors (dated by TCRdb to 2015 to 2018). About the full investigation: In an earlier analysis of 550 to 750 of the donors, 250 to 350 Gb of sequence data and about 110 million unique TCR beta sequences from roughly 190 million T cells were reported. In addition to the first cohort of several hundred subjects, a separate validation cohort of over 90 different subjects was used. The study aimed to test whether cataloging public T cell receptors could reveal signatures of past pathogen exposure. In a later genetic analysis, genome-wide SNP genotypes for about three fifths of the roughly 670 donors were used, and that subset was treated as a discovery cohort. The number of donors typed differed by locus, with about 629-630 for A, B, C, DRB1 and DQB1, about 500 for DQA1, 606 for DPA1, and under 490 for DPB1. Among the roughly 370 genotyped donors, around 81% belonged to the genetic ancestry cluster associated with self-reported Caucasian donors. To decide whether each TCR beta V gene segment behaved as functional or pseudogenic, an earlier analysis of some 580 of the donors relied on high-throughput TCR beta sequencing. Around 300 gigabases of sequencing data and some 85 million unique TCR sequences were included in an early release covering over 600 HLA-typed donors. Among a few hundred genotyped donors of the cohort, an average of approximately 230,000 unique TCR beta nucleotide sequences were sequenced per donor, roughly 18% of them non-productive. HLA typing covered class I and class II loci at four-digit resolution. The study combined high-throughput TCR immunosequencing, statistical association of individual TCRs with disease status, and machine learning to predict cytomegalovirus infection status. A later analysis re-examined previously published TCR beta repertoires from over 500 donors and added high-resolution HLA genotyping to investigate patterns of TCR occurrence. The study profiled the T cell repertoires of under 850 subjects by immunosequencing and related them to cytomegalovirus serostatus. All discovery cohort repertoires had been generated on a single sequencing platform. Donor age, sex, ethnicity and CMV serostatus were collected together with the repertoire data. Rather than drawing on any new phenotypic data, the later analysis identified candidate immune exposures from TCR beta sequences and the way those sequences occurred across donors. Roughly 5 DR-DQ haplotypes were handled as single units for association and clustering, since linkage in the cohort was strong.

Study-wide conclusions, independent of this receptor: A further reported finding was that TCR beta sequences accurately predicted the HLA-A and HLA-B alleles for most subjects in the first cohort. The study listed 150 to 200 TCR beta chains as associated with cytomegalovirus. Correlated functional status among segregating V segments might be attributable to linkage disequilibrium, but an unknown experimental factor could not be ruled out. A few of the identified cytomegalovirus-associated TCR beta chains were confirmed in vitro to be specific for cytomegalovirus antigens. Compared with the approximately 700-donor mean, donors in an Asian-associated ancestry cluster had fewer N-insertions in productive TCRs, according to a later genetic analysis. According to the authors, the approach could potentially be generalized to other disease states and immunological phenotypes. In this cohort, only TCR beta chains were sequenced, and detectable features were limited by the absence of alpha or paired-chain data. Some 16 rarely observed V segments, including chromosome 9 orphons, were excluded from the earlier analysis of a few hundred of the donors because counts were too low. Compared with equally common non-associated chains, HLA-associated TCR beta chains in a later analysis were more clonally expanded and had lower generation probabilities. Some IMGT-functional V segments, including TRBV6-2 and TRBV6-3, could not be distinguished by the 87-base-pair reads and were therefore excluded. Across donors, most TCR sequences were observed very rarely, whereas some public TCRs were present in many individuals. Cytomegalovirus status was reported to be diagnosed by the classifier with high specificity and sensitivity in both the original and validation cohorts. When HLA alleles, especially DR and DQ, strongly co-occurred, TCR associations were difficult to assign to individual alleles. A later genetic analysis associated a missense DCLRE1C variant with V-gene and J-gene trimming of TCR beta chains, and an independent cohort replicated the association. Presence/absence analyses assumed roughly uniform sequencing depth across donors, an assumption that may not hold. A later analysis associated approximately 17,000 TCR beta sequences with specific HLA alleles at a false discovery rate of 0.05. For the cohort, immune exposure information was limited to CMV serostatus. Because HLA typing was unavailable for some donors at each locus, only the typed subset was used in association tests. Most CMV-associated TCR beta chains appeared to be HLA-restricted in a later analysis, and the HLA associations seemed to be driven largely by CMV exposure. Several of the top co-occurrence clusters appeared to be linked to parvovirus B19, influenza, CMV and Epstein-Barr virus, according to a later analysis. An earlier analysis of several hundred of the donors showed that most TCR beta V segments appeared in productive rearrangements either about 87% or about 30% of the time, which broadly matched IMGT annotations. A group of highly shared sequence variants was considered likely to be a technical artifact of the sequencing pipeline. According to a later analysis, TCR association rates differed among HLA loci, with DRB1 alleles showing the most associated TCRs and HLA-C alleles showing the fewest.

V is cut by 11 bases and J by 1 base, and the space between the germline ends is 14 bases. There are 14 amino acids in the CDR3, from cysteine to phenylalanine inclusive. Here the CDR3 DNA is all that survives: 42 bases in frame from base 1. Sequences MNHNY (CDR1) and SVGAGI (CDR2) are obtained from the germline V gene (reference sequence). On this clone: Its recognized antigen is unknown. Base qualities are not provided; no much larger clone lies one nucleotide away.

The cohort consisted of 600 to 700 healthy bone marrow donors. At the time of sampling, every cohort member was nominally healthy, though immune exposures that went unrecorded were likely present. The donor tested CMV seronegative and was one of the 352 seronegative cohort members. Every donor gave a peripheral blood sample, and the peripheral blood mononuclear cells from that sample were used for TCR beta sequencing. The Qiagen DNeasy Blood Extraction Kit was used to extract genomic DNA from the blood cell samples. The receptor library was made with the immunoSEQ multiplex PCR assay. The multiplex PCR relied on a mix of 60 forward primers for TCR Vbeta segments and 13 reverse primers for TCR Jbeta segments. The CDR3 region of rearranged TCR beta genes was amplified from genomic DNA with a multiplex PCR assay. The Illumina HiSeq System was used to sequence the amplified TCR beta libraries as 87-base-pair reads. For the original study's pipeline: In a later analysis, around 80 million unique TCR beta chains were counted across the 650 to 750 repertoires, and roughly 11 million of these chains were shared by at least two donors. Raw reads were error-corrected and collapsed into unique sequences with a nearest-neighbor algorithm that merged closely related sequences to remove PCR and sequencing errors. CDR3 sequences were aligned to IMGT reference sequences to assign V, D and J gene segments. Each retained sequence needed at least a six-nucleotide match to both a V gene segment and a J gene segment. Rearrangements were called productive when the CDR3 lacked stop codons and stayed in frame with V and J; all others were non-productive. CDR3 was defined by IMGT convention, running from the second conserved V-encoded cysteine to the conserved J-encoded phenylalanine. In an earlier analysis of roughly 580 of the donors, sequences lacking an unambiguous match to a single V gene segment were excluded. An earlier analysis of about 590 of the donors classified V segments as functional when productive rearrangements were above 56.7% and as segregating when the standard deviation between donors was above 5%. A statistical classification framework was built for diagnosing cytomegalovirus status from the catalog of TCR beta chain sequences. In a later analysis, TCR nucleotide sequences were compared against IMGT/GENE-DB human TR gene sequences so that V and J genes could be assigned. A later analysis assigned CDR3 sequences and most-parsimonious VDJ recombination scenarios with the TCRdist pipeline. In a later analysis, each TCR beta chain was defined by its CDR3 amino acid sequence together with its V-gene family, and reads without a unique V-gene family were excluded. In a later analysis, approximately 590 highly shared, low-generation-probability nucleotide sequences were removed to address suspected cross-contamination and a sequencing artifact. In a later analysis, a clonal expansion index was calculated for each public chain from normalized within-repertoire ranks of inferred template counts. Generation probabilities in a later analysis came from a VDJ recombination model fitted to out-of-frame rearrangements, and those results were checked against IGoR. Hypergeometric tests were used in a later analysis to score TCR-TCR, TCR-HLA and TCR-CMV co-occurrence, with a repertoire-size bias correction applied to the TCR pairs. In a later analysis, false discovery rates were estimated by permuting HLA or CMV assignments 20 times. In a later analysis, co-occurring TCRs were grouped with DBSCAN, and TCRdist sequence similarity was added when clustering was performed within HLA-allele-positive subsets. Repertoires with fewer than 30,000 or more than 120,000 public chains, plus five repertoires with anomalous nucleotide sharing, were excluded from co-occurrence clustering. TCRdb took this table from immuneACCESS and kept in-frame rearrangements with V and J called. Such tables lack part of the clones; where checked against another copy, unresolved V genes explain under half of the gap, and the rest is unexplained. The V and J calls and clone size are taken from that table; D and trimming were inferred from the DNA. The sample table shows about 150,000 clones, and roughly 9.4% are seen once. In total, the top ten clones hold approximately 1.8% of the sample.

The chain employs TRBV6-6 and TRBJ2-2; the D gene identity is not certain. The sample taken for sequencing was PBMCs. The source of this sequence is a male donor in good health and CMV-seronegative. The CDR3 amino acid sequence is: CASGAEMNTGELFF. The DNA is TGTGCCTCCGGAGCAGAGATGAACACCGGGGAGCTGTTTTTT.